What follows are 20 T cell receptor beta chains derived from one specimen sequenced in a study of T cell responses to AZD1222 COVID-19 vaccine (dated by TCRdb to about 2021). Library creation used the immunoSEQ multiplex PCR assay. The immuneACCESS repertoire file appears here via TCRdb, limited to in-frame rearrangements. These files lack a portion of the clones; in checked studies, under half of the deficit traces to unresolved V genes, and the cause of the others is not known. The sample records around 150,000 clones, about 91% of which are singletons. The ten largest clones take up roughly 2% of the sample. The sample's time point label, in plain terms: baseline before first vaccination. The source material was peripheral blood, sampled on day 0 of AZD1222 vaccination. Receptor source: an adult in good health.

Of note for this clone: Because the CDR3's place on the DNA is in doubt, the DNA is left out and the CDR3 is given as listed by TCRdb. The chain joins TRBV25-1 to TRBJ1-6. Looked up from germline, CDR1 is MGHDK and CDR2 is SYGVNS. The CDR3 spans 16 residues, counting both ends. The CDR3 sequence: CASSSSRGGDNSPLHF.

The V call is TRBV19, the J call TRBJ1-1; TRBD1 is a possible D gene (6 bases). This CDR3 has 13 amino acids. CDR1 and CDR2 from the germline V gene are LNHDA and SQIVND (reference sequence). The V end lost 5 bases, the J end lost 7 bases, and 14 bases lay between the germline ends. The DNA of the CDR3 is TGTGCCAGTAGTGACAGGAAATGGAGTGAAGCTTTCTTT. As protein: CASSDRKWSEAFF.

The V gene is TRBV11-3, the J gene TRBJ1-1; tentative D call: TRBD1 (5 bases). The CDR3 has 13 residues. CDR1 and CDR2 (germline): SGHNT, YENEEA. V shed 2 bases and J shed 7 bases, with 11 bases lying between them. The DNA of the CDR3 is TGTGCCAGCAGCTTATGGGGGGATGGTGAAGCTTTCTTT. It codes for CASSLWGDGEAFF.

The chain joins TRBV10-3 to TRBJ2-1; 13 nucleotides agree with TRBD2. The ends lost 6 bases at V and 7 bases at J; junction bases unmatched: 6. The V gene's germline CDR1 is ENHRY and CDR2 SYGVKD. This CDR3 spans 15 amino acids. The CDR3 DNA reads TGTGCCATCAGACTAACTAGCGGGAGGGGGAATGAGCAGTTCTTC. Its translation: CAIRLTSGRGNEQFF.

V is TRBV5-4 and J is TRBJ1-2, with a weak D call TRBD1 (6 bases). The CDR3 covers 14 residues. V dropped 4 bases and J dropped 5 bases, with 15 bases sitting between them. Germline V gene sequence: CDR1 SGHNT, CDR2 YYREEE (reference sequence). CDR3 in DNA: TGTGCCAGCAGCCTAGGGACAAGCCCTTATGGCTACACCTTC. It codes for CASSLGTSPYGYTF.

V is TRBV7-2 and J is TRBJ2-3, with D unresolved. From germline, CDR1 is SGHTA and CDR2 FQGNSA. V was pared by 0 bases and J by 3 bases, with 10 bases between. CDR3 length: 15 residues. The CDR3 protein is CASSLAWVRTDTQYF. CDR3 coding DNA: TGTGCCAGCAGCTTAGCGTGGGTCCGTACAGATACGCAGTATTTT.

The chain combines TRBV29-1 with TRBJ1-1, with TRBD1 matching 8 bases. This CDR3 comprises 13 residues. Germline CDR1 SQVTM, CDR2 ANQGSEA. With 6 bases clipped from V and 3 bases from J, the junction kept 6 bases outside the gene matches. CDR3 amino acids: CSVGQGRDTEAFF. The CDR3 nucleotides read TGCAGCGTCGGACAGGGTAGGGACACTGAAGCTTTCTTT.

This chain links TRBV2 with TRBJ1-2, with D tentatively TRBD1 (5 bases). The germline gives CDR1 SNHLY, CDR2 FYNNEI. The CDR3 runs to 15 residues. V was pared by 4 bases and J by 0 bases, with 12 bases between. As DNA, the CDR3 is TGTGCCAGCAGTGGGGGCGTCGATGCTAACTATGGCTACACCTTC. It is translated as CASSGGVDANYGYTF.

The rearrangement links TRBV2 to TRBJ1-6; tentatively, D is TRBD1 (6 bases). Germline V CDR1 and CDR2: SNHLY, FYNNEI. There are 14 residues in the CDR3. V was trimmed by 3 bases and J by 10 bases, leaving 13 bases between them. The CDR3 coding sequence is TGTGCCAGCAGTGAGGAACAGGGAAGCTCACCCCTCCACTTT. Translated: CASSEEQGSSPLHF.

CDR3 nucleotides: TGCGCCAGCAGCCAAGAATCTAATCAGGGCTACGAGCAGTACTTC. It specifies CASSQESNQGYEQYF. The genes are TRBV4-3 and TRBJ2-7; possibly TRBD1 for D (5 bases). The germline gives CDR1 LGHNA, CDR2 YSLEER. Deletions cut 0 bases from V and 3 bases from J, with 12 bases between. The CDR3 has 15 amino acids.

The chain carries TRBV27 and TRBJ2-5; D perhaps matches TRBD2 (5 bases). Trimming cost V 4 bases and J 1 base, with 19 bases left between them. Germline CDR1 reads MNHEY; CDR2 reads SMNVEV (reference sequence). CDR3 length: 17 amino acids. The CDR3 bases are TGTGCCAGCAGTTATCGAAGCGGCTTTAGGCCCCAAGAGACCCAGTACTTC. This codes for CASSYRSGFRPQETQYF.

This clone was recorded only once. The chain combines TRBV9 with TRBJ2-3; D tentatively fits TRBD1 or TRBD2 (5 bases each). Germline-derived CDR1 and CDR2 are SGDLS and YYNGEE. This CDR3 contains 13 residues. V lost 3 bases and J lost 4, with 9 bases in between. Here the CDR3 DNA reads TGTGCCAGCAGCGCGGGGACCGCAGATACGCAGTATTTT. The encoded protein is CASSAGTADTQYF. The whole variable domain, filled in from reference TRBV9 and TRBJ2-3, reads DSGVTQTPKHLITATGQRVTLRCSPRSGDLSVYWYQQSLDQGLQFLIQYYNGEERAKGNILERFSAQQFPDLHSELNLSSLELGDSALYFCASSAGTADTQYFGPGTRLTVL.

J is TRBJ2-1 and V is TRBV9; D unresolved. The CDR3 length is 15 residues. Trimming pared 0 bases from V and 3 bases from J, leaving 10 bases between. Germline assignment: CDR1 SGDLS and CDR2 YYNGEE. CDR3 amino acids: CASSVEDLGYNEQFF. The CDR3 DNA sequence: TGTGCCAGCAGCGTAGAAGACCTGGGCTACAATGAGCAGTTCTTC.

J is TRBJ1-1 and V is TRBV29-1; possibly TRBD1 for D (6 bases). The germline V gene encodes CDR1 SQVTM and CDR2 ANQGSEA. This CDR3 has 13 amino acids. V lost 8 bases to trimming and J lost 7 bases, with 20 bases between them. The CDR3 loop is CSSVGRGDFEAFF. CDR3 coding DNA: TGCAGCTCAGTAGGCAGGGGAGATTTTGAAGCTTTCTTT.

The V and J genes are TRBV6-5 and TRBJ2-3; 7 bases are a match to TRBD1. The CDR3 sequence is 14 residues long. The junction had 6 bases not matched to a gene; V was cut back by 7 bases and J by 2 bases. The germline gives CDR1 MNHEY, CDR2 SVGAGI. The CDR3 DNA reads TGTGCCAGCAACGACAGGGCCCCCACAGATACGCAGTATTTT. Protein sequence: CASNDRAPTDTQYF.

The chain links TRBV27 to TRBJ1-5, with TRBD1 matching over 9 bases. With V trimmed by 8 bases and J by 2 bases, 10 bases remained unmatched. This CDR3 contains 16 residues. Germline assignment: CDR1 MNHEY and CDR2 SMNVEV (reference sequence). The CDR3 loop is CASGAPDRGRNQPQHF. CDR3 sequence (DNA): TGTGCCAGCGGGGCCCCGGACAGGGGTCGCAATCAGCCCCAGCATTTT.

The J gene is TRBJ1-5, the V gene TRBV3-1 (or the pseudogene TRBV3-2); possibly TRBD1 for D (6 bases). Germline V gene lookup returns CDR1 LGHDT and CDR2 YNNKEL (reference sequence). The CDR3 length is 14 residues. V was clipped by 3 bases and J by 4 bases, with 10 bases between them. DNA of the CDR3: TGTGCCAGCAGCCACGACAGGTTAAATCAGCCCCAGCATTTT. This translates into CASSHDRLNQPQHF.

Here the CDR3 reads CASSLPGTDTQYF. Here the CDR3 DNA reads TGTGCCAGCAGTTTACCGGGCACAGATACGCAGTATTTT. This chain uses TRBV27 with TRBJ2-3; D not resolved. The germline gives CDR1 MNHEY, CDR2 SMNVEV (reference sequence). Trimming shortened V by 2 bases and J by 1 base, and 4 bases separated the two germline ends. The CDR3 extends over 13 amino acids.

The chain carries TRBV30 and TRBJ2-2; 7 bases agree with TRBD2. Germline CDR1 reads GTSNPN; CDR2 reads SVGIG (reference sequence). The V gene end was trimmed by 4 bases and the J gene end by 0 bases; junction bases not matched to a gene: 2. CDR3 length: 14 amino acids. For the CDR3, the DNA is TGTGCCTGGACTAGCGGTGCGAACACCGGGGAGCTGTTTTTT. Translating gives CAWTSGANTGELFF.

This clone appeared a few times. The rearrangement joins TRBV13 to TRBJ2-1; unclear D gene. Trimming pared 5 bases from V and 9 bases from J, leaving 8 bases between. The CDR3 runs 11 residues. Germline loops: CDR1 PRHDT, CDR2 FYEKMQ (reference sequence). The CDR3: CASSQVVEQFF. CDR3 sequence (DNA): TGTGCCAGCAGCCAAGTAGTTGAGCAGTTCTTC.